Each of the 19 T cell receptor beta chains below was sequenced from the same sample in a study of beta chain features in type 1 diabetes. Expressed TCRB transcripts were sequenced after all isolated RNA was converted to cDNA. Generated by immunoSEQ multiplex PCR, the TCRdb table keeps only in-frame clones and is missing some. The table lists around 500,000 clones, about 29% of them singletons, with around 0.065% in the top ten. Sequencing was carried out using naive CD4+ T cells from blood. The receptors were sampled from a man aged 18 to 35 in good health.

For the CDR3, the DNA is TGTGCCATCAGCTCCGGACTAGCGGGAGGATCCCTAAACAATGAGCAGTTCTTC. Its protein is CAISSGLAGGSLNNEQFF. The chain carries TRBV10-3 and TRBJ2-1; TRBD2 agrees at 14 bases. The CDR3 totals 18 residues. Germline V CDR1 and CDR2: ENHRY, SYGVKD. V gave up 6 bases and J gave up 5 bases; unmatched junction bases: 12.

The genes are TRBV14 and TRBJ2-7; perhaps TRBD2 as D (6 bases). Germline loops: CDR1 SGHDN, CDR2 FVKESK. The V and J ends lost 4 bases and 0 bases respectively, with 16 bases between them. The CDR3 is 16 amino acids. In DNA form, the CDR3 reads TGTGCCAGCAGCCTCATCGGGGGAAGGGGCTCCTACGAGCAGTACTTC. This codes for CASSLIGGRGSYEQYF.

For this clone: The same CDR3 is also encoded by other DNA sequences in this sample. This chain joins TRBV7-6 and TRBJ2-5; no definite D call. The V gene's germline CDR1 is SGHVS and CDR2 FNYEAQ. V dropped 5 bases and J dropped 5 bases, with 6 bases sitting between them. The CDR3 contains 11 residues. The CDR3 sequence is CASSPQETQYF. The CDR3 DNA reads TGTGCCAGCAGCCCTCAGGAGACCCAGTACTTC.

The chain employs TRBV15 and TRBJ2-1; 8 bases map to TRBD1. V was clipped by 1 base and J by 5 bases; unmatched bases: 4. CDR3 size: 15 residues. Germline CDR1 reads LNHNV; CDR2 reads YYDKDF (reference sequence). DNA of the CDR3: TGTGCCACCAGCAGAGGGACAGGGTTACACAATGAGCAGTTCTTC. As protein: CATSRGTGLHNEQFF. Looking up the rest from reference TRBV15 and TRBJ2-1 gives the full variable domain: DAMVIQNPRYQVTQFGKPVTLSCSQTLNHNVMYWYQQKSSQAPKLLFHYYDKDFNNEADTPDNFQSRRPNTSFCFLDIRSPGLGDTAMYLCATSRGTGLHNEQFFGPGTRLTVL.

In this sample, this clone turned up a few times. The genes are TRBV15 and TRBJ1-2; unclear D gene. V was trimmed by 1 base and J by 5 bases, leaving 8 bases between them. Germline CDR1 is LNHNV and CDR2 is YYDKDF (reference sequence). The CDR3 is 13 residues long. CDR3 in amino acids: CATSRADPYGYTF. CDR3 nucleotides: TGTGCCACCAGCAGAGCCGACCCTTATGGCTACACCTTC.

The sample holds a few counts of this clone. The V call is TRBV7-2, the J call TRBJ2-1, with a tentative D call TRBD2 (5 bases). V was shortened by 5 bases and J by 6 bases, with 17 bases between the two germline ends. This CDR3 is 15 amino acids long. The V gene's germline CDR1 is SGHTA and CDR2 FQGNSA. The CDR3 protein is CASSPYTGRGNEQFF. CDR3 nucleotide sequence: TGTGCCAGCAGCCCATACACGGGCCGGGGCAATGAGCAGTTCTTC.

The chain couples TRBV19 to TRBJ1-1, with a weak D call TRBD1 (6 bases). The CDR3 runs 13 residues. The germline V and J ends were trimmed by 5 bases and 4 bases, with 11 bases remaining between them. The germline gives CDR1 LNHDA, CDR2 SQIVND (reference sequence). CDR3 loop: CASSQGSFTEAFF. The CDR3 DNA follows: TGTGCCAGTAGTCAGGGGTCGTTCACTGAAGCTTTCTTT.

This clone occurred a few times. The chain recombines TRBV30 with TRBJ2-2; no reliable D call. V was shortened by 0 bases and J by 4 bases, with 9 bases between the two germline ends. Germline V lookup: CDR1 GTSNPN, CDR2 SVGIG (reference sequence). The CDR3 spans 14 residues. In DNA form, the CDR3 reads TGTGCCTGGAGTGTACATAGGAGCACCGGGGAGCTGTTTTTT. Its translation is CAWSVHRSTGELFF.

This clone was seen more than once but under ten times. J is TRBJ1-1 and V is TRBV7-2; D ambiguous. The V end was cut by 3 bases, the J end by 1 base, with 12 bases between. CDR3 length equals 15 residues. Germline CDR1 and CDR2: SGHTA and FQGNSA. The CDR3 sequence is CASSLIRAGNTEAFF. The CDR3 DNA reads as TGTGCCAGCAGCTTGATCCGAGCTGGGAACACTGAAGCTTTCTTT. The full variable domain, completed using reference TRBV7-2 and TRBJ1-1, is GAGVSQSPSNKVTEKGKDVELRCDPISGHTALYWYRQSLGQGLEFLIYFQGNSAPDKSGLPSDRFSAERTGGSVSTLTIQRTQQEDSAVYLCASSLIRAGNTEAFFGQGTRLTVV.

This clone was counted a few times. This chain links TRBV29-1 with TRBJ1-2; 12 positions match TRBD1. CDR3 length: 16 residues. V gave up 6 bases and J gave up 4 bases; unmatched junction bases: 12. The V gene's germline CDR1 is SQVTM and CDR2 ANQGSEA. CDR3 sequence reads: CSVLRDRGRVGYGYTF. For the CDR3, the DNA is TGCAGCGTCCTCCGGGACAGGGGGCGGGTTGGCTATGGCTACACCTTC.

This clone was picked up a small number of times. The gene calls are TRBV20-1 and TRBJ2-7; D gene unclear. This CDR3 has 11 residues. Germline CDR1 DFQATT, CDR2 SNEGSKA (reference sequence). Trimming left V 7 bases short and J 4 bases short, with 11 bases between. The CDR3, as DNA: TGCAGTGTGGGCACAAATTACGAGCAGTACTTC. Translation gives CSVGTNYEQYF.

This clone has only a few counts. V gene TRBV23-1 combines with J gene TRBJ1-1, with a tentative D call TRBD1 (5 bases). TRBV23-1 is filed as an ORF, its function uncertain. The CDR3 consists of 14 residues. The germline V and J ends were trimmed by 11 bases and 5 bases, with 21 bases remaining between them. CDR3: CARTRSREETEAFF. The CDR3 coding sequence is TGCGCCCGAACCCGATCCAGGGAGGAAACTGAAGCTTTCTTT.

CDR3 in DNA: TGTGCCAGCAGTTGGTTCAACGGCTACAATGAGCAGTTCTTC. Amino acid sequence: CASSWFNGYNEQFF. This rearrangement joins TRBV6-5 to TRBJ2-1; D is unresolved. This CDR3 region has 14 residues. Germline V CDR1 and CDR2: MNHEY, SVGAGI. V was trimmed by 4 bases and J by 3 bases, leaving 10 bases between them.

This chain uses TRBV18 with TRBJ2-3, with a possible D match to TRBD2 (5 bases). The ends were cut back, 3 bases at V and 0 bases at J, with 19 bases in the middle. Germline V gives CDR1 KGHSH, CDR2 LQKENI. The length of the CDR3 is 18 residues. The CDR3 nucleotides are TGTGCCAGCTCACCCTACAGCGGAGGAGGATCTAGCACAGATACGCAGTATTTT. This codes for CASSPYSGGGSSTDTQYF.

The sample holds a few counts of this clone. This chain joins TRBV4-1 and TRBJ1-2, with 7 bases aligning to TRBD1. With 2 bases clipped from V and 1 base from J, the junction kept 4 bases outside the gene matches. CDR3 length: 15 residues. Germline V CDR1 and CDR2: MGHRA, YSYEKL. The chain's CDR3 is CASSQPGQINYGYTF. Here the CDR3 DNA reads TGCGCCAGCAGCCAACCGGGACAGATTAACTATGGCTACACCTTC.

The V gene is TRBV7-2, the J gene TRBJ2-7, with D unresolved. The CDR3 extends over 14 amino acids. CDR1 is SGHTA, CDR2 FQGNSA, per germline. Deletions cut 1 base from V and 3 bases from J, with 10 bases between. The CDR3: CASSLGSWRYEQYF. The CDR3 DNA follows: TGTGCCAGCAGCTTAGGGAGCTGGCGCTACGAGCAGTACTTC.

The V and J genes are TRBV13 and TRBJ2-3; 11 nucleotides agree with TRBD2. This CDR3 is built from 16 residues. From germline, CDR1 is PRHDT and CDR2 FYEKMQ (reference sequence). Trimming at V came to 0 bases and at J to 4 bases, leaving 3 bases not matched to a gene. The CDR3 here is CASSLGLAGEADTQYF. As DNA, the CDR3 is TGTGCCAGCAGCTTAGGACTAGCGGGAGAAGCAGATACGCAGTATTTT.

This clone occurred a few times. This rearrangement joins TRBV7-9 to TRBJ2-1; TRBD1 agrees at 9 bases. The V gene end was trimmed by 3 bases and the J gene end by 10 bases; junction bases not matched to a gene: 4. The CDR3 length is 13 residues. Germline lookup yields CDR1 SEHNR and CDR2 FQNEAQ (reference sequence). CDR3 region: CASSFSGTGEQFF. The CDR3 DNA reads TGTGCCAGCAGCTTCAGCGGGACAGGGGAGCAGTTCTTC.

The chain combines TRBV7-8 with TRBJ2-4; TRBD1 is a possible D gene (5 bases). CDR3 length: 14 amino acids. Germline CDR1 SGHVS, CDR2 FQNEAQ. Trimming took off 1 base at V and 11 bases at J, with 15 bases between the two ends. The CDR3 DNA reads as TGTGCCAGCAGCTTAGGAGACAGCTCCGGGCTTCAGTACTTC. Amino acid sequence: CASSLGDSSGLQYF.